This entry lists 30 T cell receptor beta chains sequenced from one sample in a study of blood T cell repertoires in COVID-19. Method: immunoSEQ multiplex PCR; TCRdb's copy keeps in-frame clones and lacks some. The sample holds 300,000 to 350,000 clones; 85% to 90% are singletons and the top ten take roughly 2.8%. Sequenced: peripheral blood. The receptors were sampled from a woman between 25 and 40 years old with COVID-19, enrolled during active disease.

The rearrangement joins TRBV5-4 to TRBJ1-2; D is undetermined. CDR3 length: 13 amino acids. Between the trimmed V and J ends, which lost 2 bases and 8 bases, there was a span of 13 bases. CDR1 and CDR2 from the germline V gene are SGHNT and YYREEE (reference sequence). CDR3 amino acids: CASSLPAVRGYTF. The DNA for the CDR3 is TGTGCCAGCAGCTTACCAGCGGTGAGGGGCTACACCTTC.

V usage is TRBV29-1 and J usage is TRBJ2-7, with 7 positions matching TRBD2. Germline-derived CDR1 and CDR2 are SQVTM and ANQGSEA. The CDR3 runs 13 residues. J was trimmed by 0 bases and V by 7 bases; bases with no gene match: 6. The CDR3: CSAWRGSSYEQYF. CDR3 bases: TGCAGCGCCTGGCGGGGGAGCTCCTACGAGCAGTACTTC.

This chain connects TRBV6-5 to TRBJ1-4; TRBD1 might be the D (5 bases). Germline values: CDR1 MNHEY, CDR2 SVGAGI. V was clipped by 5 bases and J by 6 bases, with 16 bases between them. CDR3 length: 15 amino acids. The CDR3 spells CASSRGGVGDEKLFF. CDR3 nucleotide sequence: TGTGCCAGCAGTAGGGGAGGGGTAGGGGATGAAAAACTGTTTTTT.

The genes are TRBV5-4 and TRBJ1-2; D not certain. Germline CDR1 and CDR2: SGHNT and YYREEE (reference sequence). Between the trimmed V and J ends, which lost 4 bases and 5 bases, there was a span of 12 bases. The CDR3 length is 13 residues. The CDR3 DNA reads as TGTGCCAGCAGCGTCGGCGGCGCGTATGGCTACACCTTC. This sequence encodes CASSVGGAYGYTF. The complete variable domain, with remaining parts taken from reference TRBV5-4 and TRBJ1-2, reads ETGVTQSPTHLIKTRGQQVTLRCSSQSGHNTVSWYQQALGQGPQFIFQYYREEENGRGNFPPRFSGLQFPNYSSELNVNALELDDSALYLCASSVGGAYGYTFGSGTRLTVV.

CDR3 sequence: CASSLGRLAGGFDTQYF. DNA for the CDR3: TGTGCCAGCAGTTTAGGAAGACTAGCGGGAGGATTTGATACGCAGTATTTT. The chain uses TRBV27 and TRBJ2-3, with 13 bases matching TRBD2. Germline trimming cut 2 bases from V and 6 bases from J; bases unmatched to any gene: 8. Germline V gene lookup returns CDR1 MNHEY and CDR2 SMNVEV (reference sequence). The CDR3 spans 17 residues.

This sequence joins TRBV15 and TRBJ2-5; TRBD2 aligns across 7 bases. The CDR3 covers 15 residues. Trimming cost V 3 bases and J 1 base; bases outside gene matches: 5. Per the germline V gene, CDR1 is LNHNV and CDR2 is YYDKDF (reference sequence). The CDR3 sequence: CATSSVLAAQETQYF. Here the CDR3 DNA reads TGTGCCACCAGCAGTGTTCTAGCGGCCCAAGAGACCCAGTACTTC.

The chain joins TRBV18 to TRBJ1-4, with D unclear. Trimming shortened V by 6 bases and J by 5 bases, and 7 bases separated the two germline ends. Germline V lookup: CDR1 KGHSH, CDR2 LQKENI. CDR3 size: 12 residues. In nucleotides, the CDR3 is TGTGCCAGCTCCCTAAAAAATGAAAAACTGTTTTTT. Residues: CASSLKNEKLFF.

The J gene is TRBJ1-2, the V gene TRBV19, with 8 nucleotides matching TRBD1. Germline V lookup: CDR1 LNHDA, CDR2 SQIVND (reference sequence). The CDR3 has 15 amino acids. V shed 4 bases, J shed 5 bases, and the junction held 9 bases outside the gene matches. CDR3 region: CASSTGQGRWYGYTF. CDR3 bases: TGTGCCAGTAGTACAGGACAGGGAAGATGGTATGGCTACACCTTC.

This clone was counted between two and nine times. V gene TRBV28 combines with J gene TRBJ2-7; tentatively, D is TRBD2 (6 bases). V lost 6 bases and J lost 2, with 20 bases in between. The CDR3 runs to 16 residues. The germline V gene encodes CDR1 MDHEN and CDR2 SYDVKM. CDR3 DNA: TGTGCCAGCAGCCCAACCGGGACTTGGGGCACCTACGAGCAGTACTTC. Translation: CASSPTGTWGTYEQYF.

The chain couples TRBV6-4 to TRBJ2-2; D ambiguous. V was cut by 4 bases and J by 5 bases, with 8 bases left in between. This CDR3 has 13 residues. Germline lookup yields CDR1 MRHNA and CDR2 SNTAGT. Written as DNA, the CDR3 is TGTGCCAGCAGTGTCACTAATACCGGGGAGCTGTTTTTT. Translated: CASSVTNTGELFF.

This chain uses TRBV18 with TRBJ1-1; D unclear. CDR1 and CDR2 (germline): KGHSH, LQKENI. With 4 bases removed from V and 3 bases from J, the gap between germline ends came to 12 bases. The CDR3 is made up of 14 amino acids. The CDR3 is CASSLFVGDTEAFF. The CDR3 DNA reads as TGTGCCAGCTCACTTTTTGTCGGGGACACTGAAGCTTTCTTT.

This sequence joins TRBV9 and TRBJ2-2; 9 bases agree with TRBD2. The trim removed 4 bases at V and 5 bases at J, leaving 9 bases unmatched. This CDR3 contains 16 residues. In germline, CDR1 is SGDLS, CDR2 YYNGEE. CDR3: CASSSRGLASTGELFF. DNA of the CDR3: TGTGCCAGCAGCTCGAGGGGACTAGCATCTACCGGGGAGCTGTTTTTT.

The chain couples TRBV5-8 to TRBJ2-7, with 8 nucleotides matching TRBD1. The junction had 2 bases not matched to a gene; V was cut back by 1 base and J by 5 bases. The CDR3 extends over 13 amino acids. The germline V gene encodes CDR1 SGHTS and CDR2 YDEGEE. CDR3 loop: CASSLRTGNEQYF. The CDR3 DNA is TGTGCCAGCAGCTTGAGGACAGGGAACGAGCAGTACTTC.

The J gene is TRBJ1-2, the V gene TRBV6-5; TRBD1 matches at 8 bases. Trimming removed 5 bases from V and 13 bases from J; junction bases left unmatched: 12. Looked up from germline, CDR1 is MNHEY and CDR2 is SVGAGI. This CDR3 is built from 13 residues. CDR3 amino acids: CASSKPGQEVVTF. The CDR3 coding sequence is TGTGCCAGCAGTAAACCGGGACAGGAAGTGGTCACCTTC.

The chain joins TRBV7-9 to TRBJ2-3; TRBD1 might be the D (6 bases). The germline V gene has CDR1 SEHNR and CDR2 FQNEAQ (reference sequence). V dropped 5 bases and J dropped 4 bases, with 10 bases sitting between them. This CDR3 has 13 amino acids. The CDR3 DNA reads TGTGCCAGCAGCCAACAGGGTTCAGATACGCAGTATTTT. This sequence encodes CASSQQGSDTQYF.

This chain joins TRBV6-5 and TRBJ2-1, with TRBD1 matching over 8 bases. With V trimmed by 5 bases and J by 4 bases, 7 bases remained unmatched. Germline CDR1 MNHEY, CDR2 SVGAGI. This CDR3 contains 15 residues. CDR3: CASSTGTGTYNEQFF. CDR3 sequence (DNA): TGTGCCAGCAGTACCGGGACAGGTACATACAATGAGCAGTTCTTC.

The chain carries TRBV6-4 and TRBJ2-1, with 8 bases matching TRBD2. Trimming at V came to 6 bases and at J to 0 bases, leaving 10 bases not matched to a gene. CDR3 length: 17 amino acids. Germline-derived CDR1 and CDR2 are MRHNA and SNTAGT. The CDR3 is CASRETSGRSSYNEQFF. For the CDR3, the DNA is TGTGCCAGCAGAGAAACTAGCGGTAGGAGCTCCTACAATGAGCAGTTCTTC.

The chain has TRBV12-5 and TRBJ2-5, with a weak D call TRBD1 (6 bases). Germline V CDR1 and CDR2: LGHNT, FRNRAP. Trimming removed 7 bases from V and 5 bases from J, with 17 bases in between. The CDR3 consists of 14 residues. CDR3 amino acids: CASVLQGSGETQYF. DNA of the CDR3: TGTGCTAGTGTTTTACAGGGTTCTGGGGAGACCCAGTACTTC.

The chain uses TRBV5-1 and TRBJ1-4, with TRBD1 matching over 8 bases. The CDR3 has 14 residues. Per germline, CDR1 SGHRS and CDR2 YFSETQ. The V gene end was trimmed by 5 bases and the J gene end by 5 bases; junction bases not matched to a gene: 5. CDR3 protein: CASSTGTGNEKLFF. CDR3 nucleotides: TGCGCCAGCAGTACCGGGACAGGAAATGAAAAACTGTTTTTT.

The V gene is TRBV19, the J gene TRBJ1-5; TRBD1 agrees at 7 bases. Trimming cost V 5 bases and J 1 base; bases outside gene matches: 11. CDR1 and CDR2 (germline): LNHDA, SQIVND (reference sequence). CDR3 length: 17 amino acids. CDR3 sequence reads: CASSPWTGYMSNQPQHF. For the CDR3, the DNA is TGTGCCAGTAGTCCCTGGACAGGTTACATGAGCAATCAGCCCCAGCATTTT. The full variable domain, completed using reference TRBV19 and TRBJ1-5, is DGGITQSPKYLFRKEGQNVTLSCEQNLNHDAMYWYRQDPGQGLRLIYYSQIVNDFQKGDIAEGYSVSREKKESFPLTVTSAQKNPTAFYLCASSPWTGYMSNQPQHFGDGTRLSIL.

V gene TRBV5-1 combines with J gene TRBJ2-2; D ambiguous. The germline V gene has CDR1 SGHRS and CDR2 YFSETQ. CDR3 length: 13 residues. Deletions cut 4 bases from V and 0 bases from J, with 4 bases between. CDR3 sequence (DNA): TGCGCCAGCAGCCCGGCGAACACCGGGGAGCTGTTTTTT. The encoded protein is CASSPANTGELFF. The entire variable domain, with the rest obtained from reference TRBV5-1 and TRBJ2-2, is as follows: KAGVTQTPRYLIKTRGQQVTLSCSPISGHRSVSWYQQTPGQGLQFLFEYFSETQRNKGNFPGRFSGRQFSNSRSEMNVSTLELGDSALYLCASSPANTGELFFGEGSRLTVL.

The rearrangement links TRBV5-8 to TRBJ1-5, with 7 positions matching TRBD1. After removal of 4 bases from V and 0 bases from J, the junction contained 1 base not matched to a gene. The CDR3 covers 14 residues. Germline CDR1 and CDR2: SGHTS and YDEGEE. The CDR3 is CASSPGGSNQPQHF. CDR3 sequence (DNA): TGTGCCAGCAGCCCAGGGGGTAGCAATCAGCCCCAGCATTTT. The full variable domain, its missing parts supplied by reference TRBV5-8 and TRBJ1-5, is EAGVTQSPTHLIKTRGQQATLRCSPISGHTSVYWYQQALGLGLQFLLWYDEGEERNRGNFPPRFSGRQFPNYSSELNVNALELEDSALYLCASSPGGSNQPQHFGDGTRLSIL.

This clone came up once. The same CDR3 is also encoded by other DNA sequences in this sample. V is TRBV27 and J is TRBJ1-2; 7 nucleotides line up with TRBD1. Trimming cost V 3 bases and J 4 bases; bases outside gene matches: 2. The CDR3 is 13 residues long. The germline gives CDR1 MNHEY, CDR2 SMNVEV (reference sequence). The CDR3 bases are TGTGCCAGCAGTTTCTCAGGGGGCTATGGCTACACCTTC. Translated, it gives CASSFSGGYGYTF.

This clone was seen only once. This sequence joins TRBV5-1 and TRBJ1-2; a weak D match, TRBD1 (5 bases). The CDR3 runs to 15 residues. V dropped 4 bases and J dropped 7 bases, with 20 bases sitting between them. CDR1 and CDR2 (germline): SGHRS, YFSETQ. The CDR3 spells CASSPDGDSTSGYTF. CDR3 in DNA: TGCGCCAGCAGCCCAGACGGGGACTCAACTTCTGGCTACACCTTC.

This clone was counted between two and nine times. V usage is TRBV9 and J usage is TRBJ1-6, with TRBD1 identical over 7 bases. Trimming cost V 3 bases and J 10 bases; bases outside gene matches: 13. Germline V gene data show CDR1 as SGDLS and CDR2 as YYNGEE. The CDR3 extends over 16 amino acids. CDR3: CASSAAPGQNSSPLHF. The CDR3, as DNA: TGTGCCAGCAGCGCCGCACCGGGACAGAATAGCTCACCCCTCCACTTT.

The chain employs TRBV3-1 (or the pseudogene TRBV3-2) and TRBJ2-7; the D gene is possibly TRBD1 (5 bases). The germline CDR1 and CDR2 sequences are LGHDT and YNNKEL (reference sequence). The CDR3 consists of 14 residues. The germline V and J ends were trimmed by 3 bases and 6 bases, with 15 bases remaining between them. The CDR3 spells CASSQYRQVREQYF. CDR3 DNA: TGTGCCAGCAGCCAGTACAGGCAAGTCCGCGAGCAGTACTTC.

The J gene is TRBJ1-1, the V gene TRBV6-5, with 10 bases fitting TRBD1. This CDR3 comprises 16 residues. Per the germline V gene, CDR1 is MNHEY and CDR2 is SVGAGI. V was clipped by 2 bases and J by 4 bases; unmatched bases: 7. The CDR3 sequence: CASSYTTGGPVTEAFF. In nucleotides, the CDR3 is TGTGCCAGCAGTTACACGACAGGGGGCCCGGTCACTGAAGCTTTCTTT.

This clone was seen more than once but under ten times. This chain joins TRBV10-3 and TRBJ2-6; 13 nucleotides agree with TRBD2. Germline CDR1 ENHRY, CDR2 SYGVKD. The CDR3 covers 20 residues. Trimming took 0 bases from V and 0 from J; bases not matched to a gene: 5. CDR3 region: CAISESNGLAGVSGANVLTF. The CDR3 region has the DNA TGTGCCATCAGTGAGTCTAATGGACTAGCGGGAGTCTCTGGGGCCAACGTCCTGACTTTC.

The V gene is TRBV2, the J gene TRBJ1-2, with unresolved D. The V gene's germline CDR1 is SNHLY and CDR2 FYNNEI. Trimming took off 6 bases at V and 2 bases at J, with 4 bases between the two ends. The CDR3 extends over 11 amino acids. CDR3 DNA sequence: TGTGCCAGCAGACTGAACTATGGCTACACCTTC. Amino acids: CASRLNYGYTF.

The chain combines TRBV29-1 with TRBJ1-2, with 8 bases matching TRBD1. After removal of 3 bases from V and 8 bases from J, the junction contained 8 bases not matched to a gene. The CDR3 totals 13 residues. CDR1 and CDR2 (germline): SQVTM, ANQGSEA. CDR3 nucleotide sequence: TGCAGCGTTGAGCTGGACAGGGTTGAAGGCTACACCTTC. Protein: CSVELDRVEGYTF. Full variable domain (rest looked up from reference TRBV29-1 and TRBJ1-2): SAVISQKPSRDICQRGTSLTIQCQVDSQVTMMFWYRQQPGQSLTLIATANQGSEATYESGFVIDKFPISRPNLTFSTLTVSNMSPEDSSIYLCSVELDRVEGYTFGSGTRLTVV.